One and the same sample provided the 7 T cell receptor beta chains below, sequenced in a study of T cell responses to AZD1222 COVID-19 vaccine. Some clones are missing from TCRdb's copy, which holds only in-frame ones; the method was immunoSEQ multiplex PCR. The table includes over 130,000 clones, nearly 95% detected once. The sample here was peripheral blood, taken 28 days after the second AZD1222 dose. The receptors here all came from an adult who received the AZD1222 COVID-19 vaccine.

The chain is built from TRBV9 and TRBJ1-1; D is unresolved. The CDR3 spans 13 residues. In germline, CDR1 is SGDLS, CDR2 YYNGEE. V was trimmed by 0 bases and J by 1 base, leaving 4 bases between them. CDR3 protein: CASSVGWNTEAFF. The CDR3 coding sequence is TGTGCCAGCAGCGTAGGGTGGAACACTGAAGCTTTCTTT. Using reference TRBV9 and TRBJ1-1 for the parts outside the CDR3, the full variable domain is DSGVTQTPKHLITATGQRVTLRCSPRSGDLSVYWYQQSLDQGLQFLIQYYNGEERAKGNILERFSAQQFPDLHSELNLSSLELGDSALYFCASSVGWNTEAFFGQGTRLTVV.

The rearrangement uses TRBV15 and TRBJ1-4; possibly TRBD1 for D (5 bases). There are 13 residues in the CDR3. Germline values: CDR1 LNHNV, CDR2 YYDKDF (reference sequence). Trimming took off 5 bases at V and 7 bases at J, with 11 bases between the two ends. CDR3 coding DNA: TGTGCCACCAGCGGGGGATCGGGTGAAAAACTGTTTTTT. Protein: CATSGGSGEKLFF.

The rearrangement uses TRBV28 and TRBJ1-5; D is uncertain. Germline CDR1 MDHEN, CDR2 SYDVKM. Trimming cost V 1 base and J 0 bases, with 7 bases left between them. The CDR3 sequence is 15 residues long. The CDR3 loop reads CASSLYQNSNQPQHF. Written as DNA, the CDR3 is TGTGCCAGCAGTTTATACCAGAATAGCAATCAGCCCCAGCATTTT. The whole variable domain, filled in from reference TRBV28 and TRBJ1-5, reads DVKVTQSSRYLVKRTGEKVFLECVQDMDHENMFWYRQDPGLGLRLIYFSYDVKMKEKGDIPEGYSVSREKKERFSLILESASTNQTSMYLCASSLYQNSNQPQHFGDGTRLSIL.

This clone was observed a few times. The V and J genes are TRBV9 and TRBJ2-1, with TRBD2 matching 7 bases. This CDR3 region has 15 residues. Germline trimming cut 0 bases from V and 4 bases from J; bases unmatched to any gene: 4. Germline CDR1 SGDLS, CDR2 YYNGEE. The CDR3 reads CASSVAFGGYNEQFF. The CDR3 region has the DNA TGTGCCAGCAGCGTAGCTTTCGGGGGGTACAATGAGCAGTTCTTC.

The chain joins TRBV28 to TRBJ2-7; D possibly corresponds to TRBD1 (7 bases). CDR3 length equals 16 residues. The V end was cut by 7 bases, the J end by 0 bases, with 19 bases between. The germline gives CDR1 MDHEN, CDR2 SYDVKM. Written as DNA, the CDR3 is TGTGCCAGCACGCCGGAGGGGGCGGGTAGCTCCTACGAGCAGTACTTC. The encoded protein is CASTPEGAGSSYEQYF.

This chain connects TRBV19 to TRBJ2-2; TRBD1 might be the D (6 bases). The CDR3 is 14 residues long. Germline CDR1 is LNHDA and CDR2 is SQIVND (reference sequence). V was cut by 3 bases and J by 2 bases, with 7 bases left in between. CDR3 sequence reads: CASSIGTNTGELFF. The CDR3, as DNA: TGTGCCAGTAGTATCGGGACAAACACCGGGGAGCTGTTTTTT.

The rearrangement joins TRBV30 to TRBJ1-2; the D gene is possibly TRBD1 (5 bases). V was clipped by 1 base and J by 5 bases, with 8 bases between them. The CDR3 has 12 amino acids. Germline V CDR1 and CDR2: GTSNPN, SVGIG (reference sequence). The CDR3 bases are TGTGCCTGGAGTGAACAGGAATATGGCTACACCTTC. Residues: CAWSEQEYGYTF.